This is a list of T cell receptor beta chains from one sample in a study of follicular helper T cells after annual influenza vaccination. The assay was immunoSEQ multiplex PCR, and TCRdb's table has in-frame clones only and misses some. The table shows 4,000 to 4,500 clones, with almost 85% occurring only once. The starting material was CXCR5+ CD38- circulating T follicular helper cells from blood, obtained 7 days after influenza vaccination. The source is an adult who received the influenza vaccine. Each CDR3 is given with its conserved first and last residue. Each record gives: J gene, clone size, D gene, V gene, CDR3 protein, CDR3 DNA. A D gene is named only where the DNA matches it firmly. Clone size, where shown, is once, few, many, or a class for clones that have expanded.

>TRBJ1-4|NA|NA|TRBV5-6
CASSLRGAANEKLFF
TGTGCCAGCAGCTTGCGGGGGGCTGCTAATGAAAAACTGTTTTTT
>TRBJ1-2|NA|TRBD1|TRBV2
CASSEGRRGKGYTF
TGTGCCAGCAGTGAAGGTCGCAGGGGGAAAGGCTACACCTTC
>TRBJ2-7|NA|TRBD1|TRBV19
CASSRTGRSEQYF
TGTGCCAGTAGCAGGACAGGGAGATCCGAGCAGTACTTC
>TRBJ1-5|NA|TRBD1|TRBV4-3
CASSQEVQGGTSNQPQHF
TGCGCCAGCAGCCAAGAGGTACAGGGGGGGACGAGCAATCAGCCCCAGCATTTT
>TRBJ1-3|once|NA|TRBV7-2
CASSLIRNSGNTIYF
TGTGCCAGCAGCTTAATTCGGAACTCTGGAAACACCATATATTTT
>TRBJ2-3|NA|TRBD2|TRBV11-2
CASSRLAGGSTQYF
TGTGCCAGCAGCCGACTAGCGGGAGGTTCTACGCAGTATTTT
>TRBJ1-5|few|NA|TRBV7-2
CASGGNWEPQHF
TGTGCCAGCGGGGGAAACTGGGAGCCCCAGCATTTT
>TRBJ2-7|NA|NA|TRBV18
CASSPQQGGEQYF
TGTGCCAGCTCACCGCAACAGGGCGGCGAGCAGTACTTC
>TRBJ2-3|NA|TRBD2|TRBV5-6
CASSFPAGGGFFTDTQYF
TGTGCCAGCAGCTTTCCAGCGGGAGGGGGATTTTTCACAGATACGCAGTATTTT
>TRBJ2-7|NA|NA|TRBV9
CASSVQTYEQYF
TGTGCCAGCAGCGTCCAGACCTACGAGCAGTACTTC
>TRBJ2-3|NA|NA|TRBV6-1
CASNRRTDTQYF
TGTGCCAGCAACCGACGCACAGATACGCAGTATTTT
>TRBJ2-3|NA|NA|TRBV7-2
CASSLAGVTTDTQYF
TGTGCCAGCAGCTTAGCGGGGGTCACCACAGATACGCAGTATTTT
>TRBJ2-7|NA|TRBD2|TRBV28
CASSILAGLAYEQYF
TGTGCCAGCAGCATACTAGCGGGTCTAGCCTACGAGCAGTACTTC
>TRBJ2-3|NA|TRBD2|TRBV23-1
CASSGHRVGLAHVTDTQYF
TGCGCCAGCAGTGGACACCGGGTGGGACTAGCGCATGTCACAGATACGCAGTATTTT
>TRBJ1-5|NA|NA|TRBV7-2
CASSLFWGASNQPQHF
TGTGCCAGCAGCTTATTTTGGGGCGCCAGCAATCAGCCCCAGCATTTT
>TRBJ1-2|NA|NA|TRBV2
CASSVAARGYTF
TGTGCCAGCAGTGTTGCGGCTAGGGGCTACACCTTC
>TRBJ2-3|NA|TRBD2|TRBV15
CATSRFQTSGGAGDTQYF
TGTGCCACCAGCAGATTCCAGACTAGCGGGGGGGCAGGAGATACGCAGTATTTT